This TCR beta chain appears in the sequencing data of a study of T-cell reconstitution after alpha-beta-depleted transplantation in children. The study, taken as a whole, reports: The origin of alpha-beta T cells about two months after transplant was reportedly several hundred expanded graft clones. Most T-cell counts and diversity one year after the transplant came from T cells that were newly produced. High day-60 TCRbeta diversity in some patients came from surviving recipient T cells and thymic progenitors.

The library targeted TCRbeta and was prepared with unique molecular identifiers. TCRdb reanalysed the PCR reads using MiXCR and keeps one entry per CDR3 protein. The sample lists around 440,000 distinct CDR3 sequences; 8% to 11% were seen once. Germline trimming cut 4 bases from V and 3 bases from J; bases unmatched to any gene: 4. Per the germline V gene, CDR1 is SGHTA and CDR2 is FQGNSA. The length of the CDR3 is 16 residues. This clonotype was counted at least ten times. Its antigen is undetermined. The chain recombines TRBV7-2 with TRBJ2-2; TRBD1 aligns across 11 bases. The sequence was obtained from a child under 10 years old with inherited bone marrow failure, due to receive a stem cell transplant. The sample consisted of PBMCs, taken before TCRalphabeta/CD19-depleted stem cell transplant. CDR3 sequence: CASSYRTGGYTGELFF. The CDR3 DNA follows: TGTGCCAGCAGCTACCGGACAGGGGGCTACACCGGGGAGCTGTTTTTT.